This is a list of T cell receptor beta chains from one sample in a study of blood T cell repertoires in COVID-19. Profiling relied on immunoSEQ multiplex PCR, and the TCRdb table lists in-frame clones only, not all of them. The top ten clones hold about 4.8% of a sample with some 330,000 clones, around 83% of them seen once. Specimen: PBMCs or T cells enriched from blood (not recorded which). The receptor source for this set is a woman aged 45-65 years who had recovered from COVID-19. Each CDR3 is given with its conserved first and last residue. A D gene is named only where the DNA matches it firmly. Expanded clones get a size class; other rows say once, few or many, or leave the size out.

TRBV19	NA	NA	TRBJ1-1	TGTGCCAGTAGTCAAAGAGGTCCGAGAAACACTGAAGCTTTCTTT	CASSQRGPRNTEAFF
TRBV28	TRBD1	NA	TRBJ1-5	TGTGCCAGCAGTTCCTACAGGGGAAGCAATCAGCCCCAGCATTTT	CASSSYRGSNQPQHF
TRBV2	TRBD2	once	TRBJ2-2	TGTGCCAGCAAACGCCTAGCGGGAGGGCCGGGCGGGGAGCTGTTTTTT	CASKRLAGGPGGELFF
TRBV3-1/TRBV3-2	NA	NA	TRBJ2-1	TGTGCCAGCAGCCCAGGGGAGAGCTCCTACAATGAGCAGTTCTTC	CASSPGESSYNEQFF
TRBV7-2	NA	NA	TRBJ1-2	TGTGCCAGCAGCTCGAGCCGAGTCTATGGCTACACCTTC	CASSSSRVYGYTF
TRBV3-1/TRBV3-2	NA	NA	TRBJ1-5	TGTGCCAGCAGCCAGGAAGCCGGGGGAAGTCAGCCCCAGCATTTT	CASSQEAGGSQPQHF
TRBV27	NA	NA	TRBJ1-2	TGTGCCAGCAGTGGGGGAGGGGCAGACCCGTATGGCTACACCTTC	CASSGGGADPYGYTF
TRBV5-1	NA	NA	TRBJ2-7	TGCGCCAGCAGCGTAACCGGGTCATCCTACGAGCAGTACTTC	CASSVTGSSYEQYF
TRBV28	NA	once	TRBJ1-2	TGTGCCAGCAGTTTGGAGGGGTGGTATGGCTACACCTTC	CASSLEGWYGYTF
TRBV2	NA	NA	TRBJ2-2	TGTGCCAGCAGTGTGGGCAGGGGCAGCACCGGGGAGCTGTTTTTT	CASSVGRGSTGELFF
TRBV30	NA	NA	TRBJ1-4	TGTGCCTCCGGGGGGGCCACTAATGAAAAACTGTTTTTT	CASGGATNEKLFF
TRBV7-2	NA	NA	TRBJ1-1	TGTGCCAGCAGCTCACTCGCGGCAGGACGGGGGAACACTGAAGCTTTCTTT	CASSSLAAGRGNTEAFF
TRBV10-3	TRBD1	NA	TRBJ1-5	TGTGCCACAGGGACAGACCAAACCGTCACCCATCAGCCCCAGCATTTT	CATGTDQTVTHQPQHF
TRBV7-2	NA	NA	TRBJ1-2	TGTGCCAGCAGCTTAGATAATAGGGGTGGCTACACCTTC	CASSLDNRGGYTF
TRBV30	TRBD2	NA	TRBJ2-7	TGTGCCTGGGGACGCGGACTAGCGGTAGACTACGAGCAGTACTTC	CAWGRGLAVDYEQYF
TRBV18	TRBD1	NA	TRBJ2-7	TGTGCCAGCTCATTACAGGGGGGCTCCTACGAGCAGTACTTC	CASSLQGGSYEQYF
TRBV6-5	NA	NA	TRBJ2-7	TGTGCCAGCATTGGAGGGGCGGGCAGCTCCTACGAGCAGTACTTC	CASIGGAGSSYEQYF
TRBV6-5	TRBD1	NA	TRBJ1-2	TGTGCCAGCAGGGGACAGTATGGCTACACCTTC	CASRGQYGYTF
TRBV6-5	NA	NA	TRBJ1-4	TGTGCCAGCAGCGACACAGGGACCGGCTGGGAAAAACTGTTTTTT	CASSDTGTGWEKLFF
TRBV9	NA	NA	TRBJ2-1	TGTGCCAGCAGCGGCCAGGGTGGGCAGTTCTTC	CASSGQGGQFF
TRBV6-5	NA	NA	TRBJ1-2	TGTGCCAGCAGACCGTCGGAGACCGGCAAGAGCTACACCTTC	CASRPSETGKSYTF
TRBV4-1	TRBD1	once	TRBJ1-6	TGCGCCAGCAGCCAAACCCGGGACAGGGGGCTGCGGAATTCACCCCTCCACTTT	CASSQTRDRGLRNSPLHF
TRBV7-6	NA	NA	TRBJ1-2	TGTGCCAGCAGCTTAGGGGCAGGGTTAAGCTATGGCTACACCTTC	CASSLGAGLSYGYTF
TRBV5-4	NA	NA	TRBJ1-1	TGTGCCAGCAGCCCTAGGGAGGTACGGAACACTGAAGCTTTCTTT	CASSPREVRNTEAFF
TRBV4-3	TRBD2	NA	TRBJ2-2	TGCGCCAGCAGCCAGGACCCATTAGCGGGCCTTACAACCGGGGAGCTGTTTTTT	CASSQDPLAGLTTGELFF
TRBV13	TRBD1	few	TRBJ1-2	TGTGCCAGCAGACGGACAGGCCCTAACTATGGCTACACCTTC	CASRRTGPNYGYTF
TRBV6-2/TRBV6-3	TRBD1	once	TRBJ2-1	TGTGCCAGCAGTCTATACAGGGGGCTTCAGCAGTTCTTC	CASSLYRGLQQFF
TRBV2	TRBD1	NA	TRBJ1-1	TGTGCCAGCAGTGTAGGACAGGGGAACGGGGGCACTGAAGCTTTCTTT	CASSVGQGNGGTEAFF
TRBV18	NA	once	TRBJ1-3	TGTGCCAGCTCACCAAAGACAGAAAGCTCTGGAAACACCATATATTTT	CASSPKTESSGNTIYF
TRBV15	NA	NA	TRBJ1-1	TGTGCCACTCAACTCGGAGGCACACGGTCCACTGAAGCTTTCTTT	CATQLGGTRSTEAFF
TRBV19	TRBD2	NA	TRBJ2-1	TGTGCCAGTAGTACCAGACTAGCGGGAGAACGGAATGAGCAGTTCTTC	CASSTRLAGERNEQFF
TRBV9	NA	NA	TRBJ2-5	TGTGCCAGCAGCGTAGCTACAGGGTGGCAAGAGACCCAGTACTTC	CASSVATGWQETQYF
TRBV5-6	NA	NA	TRBJ2-5	TGTGCCAGCAGCTTGGGTGGCAGACAAGAGACCCAGTACTTC	CASSLGGRQETQYF
TRBV4-3	TRBD1	once	TRBJ1-1	TGCGCCAGCAGCCAAGTCGGGACAGTGAAGGAAGCTTTCTTT	CASSQVGTVKEAFF
TRBV30	TRBD1	NA	TRBJ1-2	TGTGCCTCGACAGGGGGTGGAAACTATGGCTACACCTTC	CASTGGGNYGYTF
TRBV5-1	NA	NA	TRBJ2-2	TGCGCCAGCAGCCCCTCCGGGATGCCAAACACCGGGGAGCTGTTTTTT	CASSPSGMPNTGELFF
TRBV5-1	TRBD2	NA	TRBJ2-3	TGCGCCAGCAGCTCCCAGGGGCTAGCGGGAAACACAGATACGCAGTATTTT	CASSSQGLAGNTDTQYF
TRBV4-3	NA	few	TRBJ1-2	TGCGCCAGCAGCCAAGAAGCGGGGGGCGCGACCTACGGCTACACCTTC	CASSQEAGGATYGYTF
TRBV19	TRBD2	NA	TRBJ2-1	TGTGCCAGTAGTACGACCCGTTCTAGCGGCAATGAGCAGTTCTTC	CASSTTRSSGNEQFF
TRBV12-3/TRBV12-4	NA	NA	TRBJ2-7	TGTGCCAGCAGTTTATTGGGTCGGGGGGAGCAGTACTTC	CASSLLGRGEQYF
TRBV7-2	NA	NA	TRBJ1-4	TGTGCCAGCAGCTTAGGAGAGAATGAAAAACTGTTTTTT	CASSLGENEKLFF
TRBV11-3	NA	NA	TRBJ2-1	TGTGCCAGCAGCTATTTACAGCGGGTCGCTATCTACAATGAGCAGTTCTTC	CASSYLQRVAIYNEQFF
TRBV7-2	NA	NA	TRBJ1-2	TGTGCCAGCAGCTCCCTATCGTGGAACTATGGCTACACCTTC	CASSSLSWNYGYTF
TRBV30	NA	NA	TRBJ1-5	TGTGCCTGGAGTGTGGATACAGGCCCCCAGCATTTT	CAWSVDTGPQHF
TRBV7-2	NA	NA	TRBJ2-3	TGTGCCAGCAGCTTGGAAGCGTTGGTGGCAGATACGCAGTATTTT	CASSLEALVADTQYF
TRBV7-9	TRBD1	many	TRBJ2-5	TGTGCCAGCAGCGGTCGTCAGGGGGCAATGGAGACCCAGTACTTC	CASSGRQGAMETQYF